These 12 T cell receptor beta chains originate from one sample sequenced in a study of blood T cells in healthy people across ages (dated by TCRdb to the mid-2010s). Library preparation used 5' RACE. The sample was run on an Illumina HiSeq 2500. The second PCR ran for about 7 to 11 cycles and used a J-beta primer mix along with a sample-barcoded 5' primer. Starting from the raw public reads, TCRdb applied fastp trimming at Q25, assembled clones with MiXCR and retained in-frame beta chains. When rows share a CDR3 protein, they turn into one entry using the most common DNA and genes. Recorded for this sample are about 1.7 million distinct CDR3 sequences; 28% of them occurred a single time. Over 7% of the sample goes to the ten largest clones. Input material: blood. These receptors were taken from a woman under 40 in good health.

The table lists this clonotype with a few counts. This chain connects TRBV20-1 to TRBJ2-3; 10 positions match TRBD2. CDR3 length equals 16 residues. Looked up from germline, CDR1 is DFQATT and CDR2 is SNEGSKA (reference sequence). Trimming cost V 4 bases and J 2 bases; bases outside gene matches: 9. The CDR3 DNA sequence: TGCAGTGCTATACTCCCAGCGGGAGGGCACACAGATACGCAGTATTTT. Translated: CSAILPAGGHTDTQYF.

In this sample, this clonotype turned up many times. The chain is built from TRBV20-1 and TRBJ2-7; D is undetermined. CDR1 and CDR2 from the germline V gene are DFQATT and SNEGSKA (reference sequence). The CDR3 is 12 amino acids. V gave up 0 bases and J gave up 7 bases, with 10 bases separating them. The CDR3 bases are TGCAGTGCTAGAGATGAAGGTCGGGAGCAGTACTTC. It specifies CSARDEGREQYF.

This clonotype was seen ten or more times. The V call is TRBV15, the J call TRBJ2-7; D perhaps matches TRBD2 (6 bases). The germline V gene has CDR1 LNHNV and CDR2 YYDKDF (reference sequence). This CDR3 is built from 14 residues. V lost 0 bases to trimming and J lost 9 bases, with 15 bases between them. The CDR3 DNA is TGTGCCACCAGCAGAGAACTAGCTGGCGTCGGGCAGTACTTC. Its translation: CATSRELAGVGQYF.

The chain has TRBV7-9 and TRBJ1-4; 9 bases align to TRBD1. The CDR3 has 15 residues. The junction had 12 bases not matched to a gene; V was cut back by 10 bases and J by 6 bases. Germline CDR1 is SEHNR and CDR2 is FQNEAQ (reference sequence). In DNA, the CDR3 is TGTGCCACGGGACAGGGCTCGGGAAATTATGAAAAACTGTTTTTT. This sequence encodes CATGQGSGNYEKLFF.

This clonotype has just a few counts. This sequence joins TRBV12-3 or TRBV12-4 and TRBJ2-7, with D perhaps TRBD2 (6 bases). The V end was cut by 5 bases, the J end by 2 bases, with 10 bases between. CDR3 length: 13 amino acids. CDR3 amino acids: CASSNGRPYEQYF. The CDR3 DNA sequence: TGTGCCAGCAGTAACGGGAGACCCTACGAGCAGTACTTC.

This clonotype was picked up many times. V usage is TRBV6-6 and J usage is TRBJ1-2, with 10 bases matching TRBD1. This CDR3 has 13 amino acids. Germline assignment: CDR1 MNHNY and CDR2 SVGAGI (reference sequence). Trimming removed 7 bases from V and 4 bases from J; junction bases left unmatched: 3. The CDR3 protein is CASTRTGGYGYTF. DNA of the CDR3: TGTGCCAGCACCCGGACAGGGGGCTATGGCTACACCTTC.

Remarks on this clonotype: The junction departs from germline at one end; a sequencing error may be responsible. The chain carries TRBV5-1 and TRBJ2-7, with TRBD1 matching over 10 bases. This CDR3 contains 14 residues. Germline CDR1 reads SGHRS; CDR2 reads YFSETQ. CDR3 coding DNA: TGCGTCAGCAGCCATGGACAGGGGGCCTACGAGCAGTACTTC. Amino acid sequence: CVSSHGQGAYEQYF. Full variable domain (missing parts from reference TRBV5-1 and TRBJ2-7): KAGVTQTPRYLIKTRGQQVTLSCSPISGHRSVSWYQQTPGQGLQFLFEYFSETQRNKGNFPGRFSGRQFSNSRSEMNVSTLELGDSALYLCVSSHGQGAYEQYFGPGTRLTVT.

This clonotype occurred many times. The genes are TRBV15 and TRBJ2-5, with D unclear. The germline CDR1 and CDR2 sequences are LNHNV and YYDKDF (reference sequence). This CDR3 comprises 15 residues. Trimming removed 4 bases from V and 5 bases from J, with 17 bases in between. For the CDR3, the DNA is TGTGCCACCAGCACCCAGAGGTGGGCGCGGGAGACCCAGTACTTC. Translating gives CATSTQRWARETQYF.

This clonotype has just one count. The V call is TRBV6-5, the J call TRBJ2-3; no definite D call. From germline, CDR1 is MNHEY and CDR2 SVGAGI. Trimming removed 1 base at V and 4 bases at J, with 12 bases between. The CDR3 length is 15 residues. CDR3 in DNA: TGTGCCAGCAGTTACTTCCCCGGACCACCAGATACGCAGTATTTT. Protein sequence: CASSYFPGPPDTQYF.

This clonotype was recorded many times. The CDR3 sequence is CASRAGTDNQPQHF. In nucleotides, the CDR3 is TGTGCCAGCAGAGCCGGGACTGATAATCAGCCCCAGCATTTT. The rearrangement uses TRBV12-3 or TRBV12-4 and TRBJ1-5, with D perhaps TRBD1 (5 bases). The CDR3 runs 14 residues. Trimming took off 6 bases at V and 4 bases at J, with 13 bases between the two ends.

This clonotype has a handful of counts. The chain has TRBV24-1 and TRBJ2-1; 10 bases are a match to TRBD2. V lost 7 bases, J lost 13 bases, and 9 bases stayed unmatched. Per the germline V gene, CDR1 is KGHDR and CDR2 is SFDVKD. This CDR3 region has 13 residues. In DNA, the CDR3 is TGTGCCACCAGCGCTAGCGGGGGAGGGCGTCAGTTCTTC. Its translation: CATSASGGGRQFF.

This sequence joins TRBV5-1 and TRBJ1-6; 9 bases map to TRBD1. The CDR3 consists of 14 residues. The ends lost 3 bases at V and 10 bases at J; junction bases unmatched: 5. CDR1 is SGHRS, CDR2 YFSETQ, per germline. The CDR3 DNA sequence: TGCGCCAGCAGCTACTACAGGGGGCAGTCACCCCTCCACTTT. Translated, it gives CASSYYRGQSPLHF. The complete variable domain, with remaining parts taken from reference TRBV5-1 and TRBJ1-6, reads KAGVTQTPRYLIKTRGQQVTLSCSPISGHRSVSWYQQTPGQGLQFLFEYFSETQRNKGNFPGRFSGRQFSNSRSEMNVSTLELGDSALYLCASSYYRGQSPLHFGNGTRLTVT.